The 16 T cell receptor beta chains below all came from one sample that was sequenced in a study of OX40 agonist ivuxolimab in advanced cancers. Assay used: immunoSEQ multiplex PCR; TCRdb lists only in-frame clones, some missing. In the table there are about 40,000 clones, about 86% of which are singletons. Source: CD4+ or CD8+ T cells sorted from blood, taken in a trial of the OX40 agonist ivuxolimab. The receptors stem from an adult with an advanced solid tumor such as melanoma, head and neck, liver or kidney cancer.

The CDR3 bases are TGTGCCAGCAGTTACTCCACCGGGGACGTCTATGGCTACACCTTC. It codes for CASSYSTGDVYGYTF. The chain links TRBV6-5 to TRBJ1-2; maybe TRBD1 (5 bases). Trimming took 0 bases from V and 4 from J, leaving 12 bases between them. The CDR3 consists of 15 residues. Germline V gives CDR1 MNHEY, CDR2 SVGAGI.

The chain employs TRBV4-2 and TRBJ2-4, with 7 bases fitting TRBD2. CDR1 and CDR2 from the germline V gene are LGHNA and YNFKEQ. The J segment lost 0 bases and the V segment lost 1 base, leaving 3 bases of the junction unmatched. This CDR3 comprises 16 residues. CDR3 region: CASSQGAGLAKNIQYF. For the CDR3, the DNA is TGTGCCAGCAGCCAAGGAGCGGGACTAGCCAAAAACATTCAGTACTTC.

V is TRBV4-2 and J is TRBJ2-3; D remains ambiguous. Germline assignment: CDR1 LGHNA and CDR2 YNFKEQ. The CDR3 sequence is 15 residues long. V lost 5 bases to trimming and J lost 0 bases, with 12 bases between them. As DNA, the CDR3 is TGTGCCAGCAGCTCCCTCGAAACTAGCACAGATACGCAGTATTTT. As protein: CASSSLETSTDTQYF.

The V call is TRBV6-5, the J call TRBJ2-5; a weak D match, TRBD1 (6 bases). This CDR3 contains 12 residues. The V and J ends lost 5 bases and 4 bases respectively, with 8 bases between them. Germline loops: CDR1 MNHEY, CDR2 SVGAGI. The CDR3 is CASSTGPETQYF. CDR3 nucleotides: TGTGCCAGCAGTACAGGGCCAGAGACCCAGTACTTC.

The V and J genes are TRBV6-1 and TRBJ1-2, with D hard to call. Trimming cost V 3 bases and J 8 bases, with 13 bases left between them. The CDR3 runs 13 residues. CDR1 is MNHNS, CDR2 SASEGT, per germline. CDR3 sequence (DNA): TGTGCCAGCAGTGACCGTTACCTACAGGGCTACACCTTC. This codes for CASSDRYLQGYTF.

The CDR3 DNA reads as TGTGGTGGCAGTGGGACCTTCGGGCAGCCCCAGCATTTT. This translates into CGGSGTFGQPQHF. The J gene is TRBJ1-5, the V gene TRBV21-1. TRBV21-1 is flagged as a pseudogene. This CDR3 region has 13 residues.

V usage is TRBV4-2 and J usage is TRBJ2-1, with D uncertain. V lost 0 bases, J lost 9 bases, and 9 bases lay in between. The CDR3 covers 13 residues. Germline lookup yields CDR1 LGHNA and CDR2 YNFKEQ. For the CDR3, the DNA is TGTGCCAGCAGCCAAGATGTGGGAATTGAGCAGTTCTTC. Translation: CASSQDVGIEQFF.

The chain has TRBV4-1 and TRBJ2-5; D unclear. This CDR3 is 15 amino acids long. The germline V gene encodes CDR1 MGHRA and CDR2 YSYEKL. The V end was cut by 1 base, the J end by 5 bases, with 14 bases between. In DNA, the CDR3 is TGCGCCAGCAGCCAAGTGGCTAGTTATTGGGAGACCCAGTACTTC. Its protein product is CASSQVASYWETQYF.

The rearrangement joins TRBV9 to TRBJ2-3; TRBD1 might be the D (6 bases). This CDR3 spans 13 amino acids. V was clipped by 4 bases and J by 3 bases, with 9 bases between them. The germline V gene has CDR1 SGDLS and CDR2 YYNGEE. CDR3 DNA: TGTGCCAGCAGCTCAAGGGGGACAGATACGCAGTATTTT. It codes for CASSSRGTDTQYF.

The gene calls are TRBV5-4 and TRBJ2-3, with D hard to call. Germline V gene data show CDR1 as SGHNT and CDR2 as YYREEE (reference sequence). There are 15 residues in the CDR3. The ends were cut back, 0 bases at V and 1 base at J, with 9 bases in the middle. CDR3 DNA: TGTGCCAGCAGCTTGGACACAACGGGCACAGATACGCAGTATTTT. Translation: CASSLDTTGTDTQYF.

This clone was recorded only once. V usage is TRBV20-1 and J usage is TRBJ1-4; D perhaps matches TRBD1 (5 bases). Trimming removed 6 bases at V and 7 bases at J, with 9 bases between. The CDR3 length is 11 residues. Germline assignment: CDR1 DFQATT and CDR2 SNEGSKA (reference sequence). CDR3 DNA sequence: TGCAGTGCCGAGGGGACTGAAAAACTGTTTTTT. This sequence encodes CSAEGTEKLFF.

The chain recombines TRBV18 with TRBJ1-1; 9 bases are a match to TRBD1. This CDR3 contains 17 residues. The V and J ends lost 3 bases and 5 bases, in that order; junction bases with no gene match: 13. The germline V gene has CDR1 KGHSH and CDR2 LQKENI. In DNA form, the CDR3 reads TGTGCCAGCTCACCTACGCAACAGGGGGCGTCGGGTACTGAAGCTTTCTTT. It codes for CASSPTQQGASGTEAFF.

V and J are TRBV7-3 and TRBJ1-1; the D gene is possibly TRBD1 (5 bases). The CDR3 length is 16 residues. CDR1 is SGHTA, CDR2 FQGTGA, per germline. Trimming shortened V by 5 bases and J by 1 base, and 17 bases separated the two germline ends. The CDR3 bases are TGTGCCAGCAGCGAGTCGGACACCCGGGAGAACACTGAAGCTTTCTTT. Amino acids: CASSESDTRENTEAFF.

This chain connects TRBV27 to TRBJ2-3; possibly TRBD2 for D (6 bases). Germline V gene sequence: CDR1 MNHEY, CDR2 SMNVEV (reference sequence). The CDR3 runs to 18 residues. The ends were cut back, 0 bases at V and 0 bases at J, with 16 bases in the middle. In DNA, the CDR3 is TGTGCCAGCAGTTTATCTCAGTGGGCGGGGATTAGCACAGATACGCAGTATTTT. Protein sequence: CASSLSQWAGISTDTQYF.

The genes are TRBV19 and TRBJ1-2; D may be TRBD1 (6 bases). This CDR3 comprises 14 residues. Trimming pared 5 bases from V and 8 bases from J, leaving 18 bases between. Per germline, CDR1 LNHDA and CDR2 SQIVND (reference sequence). The CDR3 sequence is CASSWGSGARGYTF. CDR3 bases: TGTGCCAGTAGTTGGGGTTCGGGGGCGCGGGGCTACACCTTC. Filled out from reference TRBV19 and TRBJ1-2, the complete variable domain reads DGGITQSPKYLFRKEGQNVTLSCEQNLNHDAMYWYRQDPGQGLRLIYYSQIVNDFQKGDIAEGYSVSREKKESFPLTVTSAQKNPTAFYLCASSWGSGARGYTFGSGTRLTVV.

The V call is TRBV28, the J call TRBJ1-1, with TRBD1 as a possible D gene (5 bases). The CDR3 has 17 amino acids. Germline V CDR1 and CDR2: MDHEN, SYDVKM. V was shortened by 4 bases and J by 4 bases, with 22 bases between the two germline ends. In DNA, the CDR3 is TGTGCCAGCAGTTCTATCGGGGCCTCGGAGGGGAGCACTGAAGCTTTCTTT. Residues: CASSSIGASEGSTEAFF.